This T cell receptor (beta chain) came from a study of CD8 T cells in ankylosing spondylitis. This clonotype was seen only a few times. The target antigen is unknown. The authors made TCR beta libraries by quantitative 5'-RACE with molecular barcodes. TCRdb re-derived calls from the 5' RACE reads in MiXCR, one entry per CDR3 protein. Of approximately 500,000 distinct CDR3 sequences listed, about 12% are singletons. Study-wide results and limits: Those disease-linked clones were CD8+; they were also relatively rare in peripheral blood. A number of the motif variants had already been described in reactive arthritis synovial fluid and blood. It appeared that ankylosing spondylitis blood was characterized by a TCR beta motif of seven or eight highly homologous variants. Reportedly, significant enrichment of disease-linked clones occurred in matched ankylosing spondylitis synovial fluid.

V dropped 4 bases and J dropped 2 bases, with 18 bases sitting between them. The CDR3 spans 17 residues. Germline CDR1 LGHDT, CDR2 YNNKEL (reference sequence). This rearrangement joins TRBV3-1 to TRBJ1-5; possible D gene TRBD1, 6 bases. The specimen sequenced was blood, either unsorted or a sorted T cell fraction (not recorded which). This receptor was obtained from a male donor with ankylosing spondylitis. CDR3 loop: CASSPGGAPVRNQPQHF. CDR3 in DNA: TGTGCCAGCAGCCCCGGGGGGGCTCCTGTCCGCAATCAGCCCCAGCATTTT. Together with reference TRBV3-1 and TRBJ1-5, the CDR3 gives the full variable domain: DTAVSQTPKYLVTQMGNDKSIKCEQNLGHDTMYWYKQDSKKFLKIMFSYNNKELIINETVPNRFSPKSPDKAHLNLHINSLELGDSAVYFCASSPGGAPVRNQPQHFGDGTRLSIL.